This T cell receptor (beta chain) was identified during a study of shared clonotypes between healthy human individuals. In its sample, this clone was seen once. What it binds is not known. TCRdb's copy holds only in-frame clones and misses some; the assay was immunoSEQ multiplex PCR. The sample lists 950,000 to 1,300,000 clones, 70% to 80% occurring once. Overall study findings and caveats: Inspection by rarefaction showed sorted-subset sequencing to be incomplete despite large depth. Clonotype sharing among donors likely depends on sequencing depth.

Division of CD4+ cells produced a CD45RA+ naive subset and a CD45RA-negative memory subset. Sequencing was carried out using memory CD4+ T cells sorted from blood. Specified subset: CD45RA-negative fraction. This receptor was obtained from a man aged 18 to 30 in good health.

The CDR3 loop reads CSVGETGGAGYEQYF. The CDR3, as DNA: TGCAGCGTTGGAGAGACAGGGGGCGCGGGATACGAGCAGTACTTC. The rearrangement links TRBV29-1 to TRBJ2-7, with 10 bases lining up with TRBD1. Unmatched junction bases numbered 10, after V lost 4 bases and J lost 4 bases. Germline V lookup: CDR1 SQVTM, CDR2 ANQGSEA. The CDR3 length is 15 residues.